The 19 T cell receptor beta chains below come from one sample, sequenced in a study of T cells after yellow fever vaccination (dated by TCRdb to between 2018 and 2021). The label giving this sample's treatment or condition can be read as: live attenuated yellow fever vaccine strain. Libraries were constructed by 5' RACE. This sample was sequenced with an Illumina NovaSeq 6000. Using fastp at Q25 and MiXCR, TCRdb reprocessed the public reads and kept productive beta chains. Here each entry gathers all rows of one CDR3 protein and keeps the most common genes and DNA. The sample table contains 150,000 to 200,000 distinct CDR3 sequences; only one count was recorded for 9.3% of them. Roughly 36% of the sample is taken by the ten largest. The specimen comprised CD8+ T cells sorted from PBMCs, sampled 45 days after the yellow fever booster vaccination. The receptor source for this set is a young man who received the YFV17D yellow fever vaccine.

This clonotype was recorded many times. V and J are TRBV10-3 and TRBJ2-3, with D possibly being TRBD2 (6 bases). Germline CDR1 and CDR2: ENHRY and SYGVKD. This CDR3 comprises 13 residues. With 9 bases removed from V and 2 bases from J, the gap between germline ends came to 12 bases. The chain's CDR3 is CAISGLTTDTQYF. The CDR3 DNA is TGTGCCATATCGGGACTCACCACAGATACGCAGTATTTT.

This clonotype was seen at least ten times. The chain recombines TRBV29-1 with TRBJ2-3, with 8 nucleotides matching TRBD2. The length of the CDR3 is 13 residues. Trimming took 3 bases from V and 2 from J; bases not matched to a gene: 1. The germline CDR1 and CDR2 sequences are SQVTM and ANQGSEA. The CDR3 spells CSVETSDTDTQYF. For the CDR3, the DNA is TGCAGCGTTGAGACTAGCGACACAGATACGCAGTATTTT.

This clonotype occurred a few times. This chain uses TRBV10-3 with TRBJ1-1; 9 positions match TRBD1. The length of the CDR3 is 12 residues. In germline, CDR1 is ENHRY, CDR2 SYGVKD. V lost 10 bases, J lost 6 bases, and 6 bases stayed unmatched. As DNA, the CDR3 is TGTGCCACCACACAGGGGGCCGCTGAAGCTTTCTTT. Its protein product is CATTQGAAEAFF.

The sample holds a few counts of this clonotype. The rearrangement joins TRBV3-1 to TRBJ1-4; no definite D call. The V end was cut by 4 bases, the J end by 8 bases, with 20 bases between. CDR3 size: 16 residues. Looked up from germline, CDR1 is LGHDT and CDR2 is YNNKEL (reference sequence). As DNA, the CDR3 is TGTGCCAGCAGCCTCCCCGTGGAGGGCCTGGAGGAAAAACTGTTTTTT. Amino acids: CASSLPVEGLEEKLFF.

The chain recombines TRBV5-6 with TRBJ2-2, with TRBD2 identical over 7 bases. Germline V gene lookup returns CDR1 SGHDT and CDR2 YYEEEE. With V trimmed by 5 bases and J by 6 bases, 7 bases remained unmatched. The CDR3 sequence is 14 residues long. CDR3 sequence: CASRTWGGAGELFF. The CDR3 region has the DNA TGTGCCAGCAGGACCTGGGGGGGGGCCGGGGAGCTGTTTTTT.

This clonotype was seen a few times. The CDR3 DNA sequence: TGTGCCAGCGGCTTTAGCGGGGGTGGCACCGGGGAGCTGTTTTTT. Its protein is CASGFSGGGTGELFF. The rearrangement uses TRBV28 and TRBJ2-2; TRBD2 matches 9 bases. CDR3 length equals 15 residues. The V and J ends lost 8 bases and 4 bases, in that order; junction bases with no gene match: 8. CDR1 and CDR2 from the germline V gene are MDHEN and SYDVKM.

This clonotype was picked up a small number of times. The V gene is TRBV7-2, the J gene TRBJ2-7; no reliable D call. Germline V CDR1 and CDR2: SGHTA, FQGNSA. V gave up 5 bases and J gave up 4 bases, with 12 bases separating them. The CDR3 consists of 13 residues. The chain's CDR3 is CASSPGPNYEQYV. Here the CDR3 DNA reads TGTGCCAGCAGCCCCGGGCCGAATTACGAGCAGTACGTC.

This chain joins TRBV12-3 or TRBV12-4 and TRBJ2-5, with TRBD1 identical over 11 bases. V dropped 6 bases and J dropped 4; count of bases not matched to a gene: 7. CDR3 length: 15 amino acids. Here the CDR3 reads CASSSGQGAGETQYF. The CDR3 DNA reads TGTGCCAGCAGCTCAGGACAGGGGGCGGGAGAGACCCAGTACTTC.

The chain carries TRBV7-9 and TRBJ2-1, with TRBD2 identical over 14 bases. This CDR3 region has 20 residues. In germline, CDR1 is SEHNR, CDR2 FQNEAQ (reference sequence). Unmatched junction bases numbered 7, after V lost 0 bases and J lost 0 bases. In DNA, the CDR3 is TGTGCCAGCAGCTTAGCCGGGACTAGCGGGGGCCTGAGCTCCTACAATGAGCAGTTCTTC. Translated, it gives CASSLAGTSGGLSSYNEQFF.

The chain joins TRBV7-8 to TRBJ2-5; D possibly corresponds to TRBD2 (5 bases). The V and J ends lost 5 bases and 5 bases respectively, with 27 bases between them. Germline lookup yields CDR1 SGHVS and CDR2 FQNEAQ. This CDR3 region has 18 residues. CDR3 DNA sequence: TGTGCCAGCAGCCTTGCCCCAAAGAGGGCTTCACCTGGGGAGACCCAGTACTTC. Translating it yields CASSLAPKRASPGETQYF.

The chain combines TRBV6-6 with TRBJ1-2; possible D gene TRBD1, 6 bases. Germline CDR1 MNHNY, CDR2 SVGAGI (reference sequence). Trimming cost V 5 bases and J 3 bases, with 19 bases left between them. CDR3 length equals 16 residues. This CDR3 reads CASSIGPLRGDYGYTF. The DNA of the CDR3 is TGTGCCAGCAGTATTGGACCGCTAAGGGGGGACTATGGCTACACCTTC.

The CDR3 loop reads CASRPVGLNTEAFF. In nucleotides, the CDR3 is TGTGCCAGCAGGCCCGTGGGACTCAACACTGAAGCTTTCTTT. The chain links TRBV28 to TRBJ1-1; possible D gene TRBD1, 5 bases. Trimming took off 6 bases at V and 2 bases at J, with 13 bases between the two ends. In germline, CDR1 is MDHEN, CDR2 SYDVKM. The CDR3 covers 14 residues.

This clonotype has more than one count but fewer than ten. V is TRBV10-3 and J is TRBJ1-2, with a tentative D call TRBD1 (6 bases). Germline V gene sequence: CDR1 ENHRY, CDR2 SYGVKD. The CDR3 is made up of 14 amino acids. V was shortened by 3 bases and J by 8 bases, with 16 bases between the two germline ends. CDR3 nucleotide sequence: TGTGCCATCAGTGACAGGGGCGAGATGGGGGGCTACACCTTC. It is translated as CAISDRGEMGGYTF.

Many counts were recorded for this clonotype. The chain recombines TRBV7-2 with TRBJ2-3, with TRBD2 as a possible D gene (5 bases). V lost 3 bases and J 0 bases, leaving 10 bases between the germline ends. Looked up from germline, CDR1 is SGHTA and CDR2 is FQGNSA. This CDR3 comprises 15 residues. CDR3 bases: TGTGCCAGCAGCTTCCCCGGGGAGAGCACAGATACGCAGTATTTT. This translates into CASSFPGESTDTQYF.

This clonotype was picked up a small number of times. The chain is built from TRBV9 and TRBJ2-3; no clear D gene. Trimming left V 0 bases short and J 0 bases short, with 8 bases between. The CDR3 has 15 amino acids. The V gene's germline CDR1 is SGDLS and CDR2 YYNGEE. The CDR3 is CASSVVVGSTDTQYF. CDR3 coding DNA: TGTGCCAGCAGCGTAGTGGTGGGAAGCACAGATACGCAGTATTTT.

This clonotype was counted ten times or more. The gene calls are TRBV4-1 and TRBJ2-7; D gene ambiguous. The CDR3 sequence is 15 residues long. Germline CDR1 reads MGHRA; CDR2 reads YSYEKL. V was cut by 0 bases and J by 5 bases, with 14 bases left in between. CDR3 loop: CASSQDFGVGHEQYV. CDR3 in DNA: TGCGCCAGCAGCCAAGATTTCGGCGTCGGCCACGAGCAGTACGTC.

A few counts support this clonotype. The rearrangement uses TRBV7-8 and TRBJ2-5; D not certain. CDR1 SGHVS and CDR2 FQNEAQ come from the germline V gene. Trimming removed 2 bases from V and 3 bases from J, with 13 bases in between. There are 15 residues in the CDR3. The CDR3 DNA follows: TGTGCCAGCAGCTTAATCCACCTAAGGGAAGAGACCCAGTACTTC. Translation: CASSLIHLREETQYF.

As concerns this clonotype: Possible read error: a much larger clone is one base away. This chain uses TRBV6-2 or TRBV6-3 with TRBJ2-3; unclear D gene. Germline CDR1 MNHEY, CDR2 SVGEGT. The CDR3 extends over 14 amino acids. V gave up 9 bases and J gave up 3 bases, with 16 bases separating them. The CDR3 nucleotides are TGTGCCAGAAGCCCGGCCGGATCTACAGATACGCAGTATTTT. Its translation is CARSPAGSTDTQYF.

This clonotype was seen ten or more times. This sequence joins TRBV4-3 and TRBJ2-7, with D unresolved. CDR3 length equals 16 residues. With 0 bases removed from V and 0 bases from J, the gap between germline ends came to 12 bases. From germline, CDR1 is LGHNA and CDR2 YSLEER. The CDR3 sequence: CASSQDRAVSSYEQYF. CDR3 nucleotide sequence: TGCGCCAGCAGCCAAGATCGGGCGGTGAGCTCCTACGAGCAGTACTTC.